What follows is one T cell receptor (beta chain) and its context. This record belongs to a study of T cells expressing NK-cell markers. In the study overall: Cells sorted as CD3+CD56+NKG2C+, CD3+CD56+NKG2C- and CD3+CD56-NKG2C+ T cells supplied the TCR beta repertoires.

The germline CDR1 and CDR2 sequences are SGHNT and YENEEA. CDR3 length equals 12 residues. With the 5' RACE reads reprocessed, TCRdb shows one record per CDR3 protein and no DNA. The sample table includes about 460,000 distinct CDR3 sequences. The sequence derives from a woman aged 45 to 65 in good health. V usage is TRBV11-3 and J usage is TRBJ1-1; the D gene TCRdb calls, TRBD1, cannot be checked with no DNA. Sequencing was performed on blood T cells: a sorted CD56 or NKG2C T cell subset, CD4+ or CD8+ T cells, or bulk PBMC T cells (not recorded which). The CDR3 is CASKGRMEKAFF. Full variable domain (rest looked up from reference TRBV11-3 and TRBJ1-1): EAGVVQSPRYKIIEKKQPVAFWCNPISGHNTLYWYLQNLGQGPELLIRYENEEAVDDSQLPKDRFSAERLKGVDSTLKIQPAELGDSAVYLCASKGRMEKAFFGQGTRLTVV.